Described below is a single T cell receptor (beta chain) sequence and its context. The entry originates in a study of blood T cell repertoires in COVID-19. Turning to the study itself: Both acute and convalescent COVID-19 samples were obtained from the United States, Italy and Spain. In each case, the material was cDNA or gDNA derived from T cells, B-cell-depleted T cells, or PBMCs.

In the authors' methods: Reference gene primer amplification yielded estimated nucleated cell counts. The table came from immunoSEQ multiplex PCR; TCRdb's copy has only in-frame clones and leaves some out. That table supplies the V and J calls and clone size; D and trimming were determined from the DNA. This table has 140,000 or so clones, around 82% appearing once. This CDR3 is built from 13 residues. Germline V gene sequence: CDR1 SGHTA, CDR2 FQGNSA. Unmatched junction bases numbered 3, after V lost 3 bases and J lost 6 bases. The chain employs TRBV7-2 and TRBJ1-2; 8 bases line up with TRBD1. The sequenced sample was peripheral blood. The sequence derives from a human donor in a cohort sampled during active COVID-19. The CDR3 loop is CASSLTGDHGYTF. CDR3 sequence (DNA): TGTGCCAGCAGCTTGACAGGGGACCATGGCTACACCTTC.